One and the same sample provided the 29 T cell receptor beta chains below, sequenced in a study of tumor-infiltrating lymphocytes in primary liver carcinoma (dated by TCRdb to between 2016 and 2019). TCRdb names Illumina HiSeq 2500 as the instrument used. Starting from around 520 ng total RNA, TCRbeta-specific cDNA was produced by reverse transcription with a constant-region primer and ProtoScript II reverse transcriptase. Three nested multiplex PCR rounds, following a slightly modified ARM-PCR procedure, were used to build the TCRbeta libraries. Multiplex TRBV1-TRBV30 forward primers and a Cbeta reverse primer were used in the first two PCR rounds, each of which was run for 9 to 11 cycles. TCRdb trimmed the raw reads at Q25, called clones with MiXCR and kept productive beta chains. When rows share a CDR3 protein, they turn into one entry using the most common DNA and genes. This sample lists approximately 320,000 distinct CDR3 sequences; roughly 60% were detected once. 17% of the sample is held by the ten biggest clonotypes.

Blood RNA was extracted from unsorted whole blood using TRIzol reagent, and germline DNA was obtained with the DNeasy Blood & Tissue kit. The material sequenced was peripheral blood. The receptors derive from a woman aged 25 to 45 with primary liver carcinoma and hepatitis B virus infection.

Of note for this clonotype: This sequence may be a read error, since a much larger clone differs from it by one base. The rearrangement joins TRBV12-3 or TRBV12-4 to TRBJ2-7, with TRBD1 identical over 8 bases. Trimming at V came to 3 bases and at J to 5 bases, leaving 18 bases not matched to a gene. The CDR3 is made up of 18 amino acids. For the CDR3, the DNA is TGTGCCAGCAGTTTGTCAAACCAGGGGGCGTCGATTTCCCACGAGCAGTACTTC. This gives the protein CASSLSNQGASISHEQYF.

To note about this clonotype: A much more abundant neighbour one base away suggests this may be a read error. No conserved phenylalanine or tryptophan ends this CDR3, so it is likely a read error. V gene TRBV11-2 combines with J gene TRBJ2-7, with D possibly matching TRBD2 (5 bases). The CDR3 is 15 amino acids. Germline V gives CDR1 SGHAT, CDR2 FQNNGV. V was cut by 3 bases and J by 2 bases, with 14 bases left in between. CDR3 DNA: TGTGCCAGCAGCTTGCGGACTGGCCCAACCTACGAGCAGTACCTC. This gives the protein CASSLRTGPTYEQYL.

The chain has TRBV28 and TRBJ2-1; no reliable D call. The V end lost 5 bases, the J end lost 4 bases, and 21 bases lay between the germline ends. The CDR3 is made up of 17 amino acids. Germline values: CDR1 MDHEN, CDR2 SYDVKM. As DNA, the CDR3 is TGTGCCAGCAGTCCAACTCTGACTTCGCCGAATTACAATGAGCAGTTCTTC. Translating it yields CASSPTLTSPNYNEQFF.

As to this clonotype: The conserved phenylalanine or tryptophan is not found at the CDR3 terminus, so this likely reflects a read error. The J gene is TRBJ2-2, the V gene TRBV6-5; D call uncertain. The germline CDR1 and CDR2 sequences are MNHEY and SVGAGI. Trimming removed 5 bases from V and 9 bases from J, with 10 bases in between. The CDR3 contains 12 residues. The CDR3 loop reads CASSPPAWELFL. The CDR3 DNA is TGTGCCAGCAGTCCCCCAGCATGGGAGCTGTTTTTA.

The chain carries TRBV13 and TRBJ1-4, with D unclear. Germline V gene sequence: CDR1 PRHDT, CDR2 FYEKMQ (reference sequence). V dropped 5 bases and J dropped 5 bases, with 9 bases sitting between them. The CDR3 consists of 13 residues. The CDR3 loop is CASSLSPNEKLFF. The CDR3 nucleotides are TGTGCCAGCAGCCTGTCCCCAAATGAAAAACTGTTTTTT.

The chain joins TRBV7-8 to TRBJ2-7, with D tentatively TRBD1 (6 bases). The V end lost 10 bases, the J end lost 2 bases, and 21 bases lay between the germline ends. This CDR3 is 15 amino acids long. CDR1 and CDR2 (germline): SGHVS, FQNEAQ. The CDR3 loop reads CAISLNRDGTYEQYF. Here the CDR3 DNA reads TGTGCCATCAGTTTGAACAGGGACGGAACCTACGAGCAGTACTTC.

This clonotype was observed many times. The rearrangement uses TRBV29-1 and TRBJ2-1, with D perhaps TRBD2 (6 bases). The CDR3 consists of 13 residues. Germline V lookup: CDR1 SQVTM, CDR2 ANQGSEA. V was trimmed by 6 bases and J by 0 bases, leaving 9 bases between them. The CDR3 nucleotides read TGCAGCGTGCCGGGACTCTCCTACAATGAGCAGTTCTTC. It specifies CSVPGLSYNEQFF.

The chain combines TRBV4-1 with TRBJ2-7; TRBD2 matches at 7 bases. CDR3 length: 13 residues. After removal of 3 bases from V and 3 bases from J, the junction contained 2 bases not matched to a gene. The germline CDR1 and CDR2 sequences are MGHRA and YSYEKL. CDR3 sequence reads: CASSQRESYEQYF. The CDR3 DNA sequence: TGCGCCAGCAGCCAGCGGGAGAGCTACGAGCAGTACTTC.

About this clonotype: A much larger clone sits a single nucleotide away, making a read error possible. CDR3 bases: TGTGCCAGCTGTCCGCGAGAAGCGCCGTGGTACAATGAGCAGTTCTTC. Its translation is CASCPREAPWYNEQFF. V gene TRBV6-2 or TRBV6-3 combines with J gene TRBJ2-1, with D unresolved. In germline, CDR1 is MNHEY, CDR2 SVGEGT. This CDR3 region has 16 residues. Trimming stripped 8 bases from V and 4 bases from J, with 21 bases between.

This clonotype appeared a single time. A much bigger clone sits one base away, suggesting this may be a read error. The chain uses TRBV6-5 and TRBJ2-3, with D unclear. The CDR3 consists of 14 residues. With 0 bases removed from V and 8 bases from J, the gap between germline ends came to 12 bases. Germline lookup yields CDR1 MNHEY and CDR2 SVGAGI. The CDR3 DNA reads TGTGCCAGCAGTTACTCGAGGTCCGCAGGTACGCAGTATTTT. Protein: CASSYSRSAGTQYF.

Turning to this clonotype: The conserved closing phenylalanine or tryptophan is absent in this CDR3, likely reflecting a read error. The chain couples TRBV4-3 to TRBJ2-6; no reliable D call. The germline gives CDR1 LGHNA, CDR2 YSLEER. This CDR3 region has 18 residues. In DNA, the CDR3 is TGCGCCAACAGCCAAGCGACATCGCCGAGCTCTGGGGCCAACGTCCTGACTGTC. This encodes CANSQATSPSSGANVLTV.

In the case of this clonotype: The conserved phenylalanine or tryptophan is not found at the CDR3 terminus, so this likely reflects a read error. The chain employs TRBV6-2 or TRBV6-3 and TRBJ2-5; TRBD2 aligns across 10 bases. V shed 4 bases and J 9 bases; nucleotides not matched to a gene: 5. Germline V gives CDR1 MNHEY, CDR2 SVGEGT. The CDR3 is 13 amino acids. In DNA form, the CDR3 reads TGTGCCAGCAGTTTAGCGGGAGGCCGGGCCCAGTACTTA. This codes for CASSLAGGRAQYL.

The V gene is TRBV5-6, the J gene TRBJ2-5; TRBD2 might be the D (6 bases). CDR3 length: 16 amino acids. Between the trimmed V and J ends, which lost 4 bases and 1 base, there was a span of 17 bases. CDR1 SGHDT and CDR2 YYEEEE come from the germline V gene. In nucleotides, the CDR3 is TGTGCCAGCAGCGAGACCGGGGGAGCCATCCAAGAGACCCAGTACTTC. Protein: CASSETGGAIQETQYF.

With respect to this clonotype: Because it lacks the conserved phenylalanine or tryptophan at the end, this CDR3 is likely a read error. The chain is built from TRBV29-1 and TRBJ2-6, with D possibly TRBD1 on 5 matching bases. Germline V CDR1 and CDR2: SQVTM, ANQGSEA. The ends were cut back, 4 bases at V and 3 bases at J, with 13 bases in the middle. This CDR3 is built from 15 residues. CDR3 in amino acids: CSVGQGIGGANVLTI. CDR3 sequence (DNA): TGCAGCGTTGGGCAGGGAATTGGTGGGGCCAACGTCCTGACTATC.

This clonotype was recorded a few times. The chain recombines TRBV14 with TRBJ2-2, with D unclear. Germline V gene data show CDR1 as SGHDN and CDR2 as FVKESK. CDR3 length: 14 amino acids. V lost 5 bases and J 9 bases, leaving 16 bases between the germline ends. CDR3 nucleotides: TGTGCCAGCAGCACCGGGCCGAGGCTTCGGGAGCTGTTTTTT. Translated: CASSTGPRLRELFF.

The V gene is TRBV6-2 or TRBV6-3, the J gene TRBJ2-1; no definite D call. V lost 8 bases, J lost 5 bases, and 13 bases lay in between. This CDR3 contains 13 residues. In germline, CDR1 is MNHEY, CDR2 SVGEGT. The CDR3, as DNA: TGTGCCAGCGCCTCCCTAGGGAACAATGAGCAGTTCTTC. Its translation: CASASLGNNEQFF.

For this clonotype: A single base separates this from a much larger clone, so it may be a read error. The chain employs TRBV28 and TRBJ2-1; D is uncertain. The CDR3 loop spans 12 amino acids. V was clipped by 7 bases and J by 9 bases, with 13 bases between them. The germline V gene has CDR1 MDHEN and CDR2 SYDVKM. CDR3 in DNA: TGTGCCAGCAATCCTGCGGAGTCTGAGCAGTTCTTC. Its protein is CASNPAESEQFF.

This rearrangement joins TRBV11-2 to TRBJ1-6; D gene uncertain. This CDR3 has 15 amino acids. Trimming stripped 0 bases from V and 16 bases from J, with 19 bases between. Germline loops: CDR1 SGHAT, CDR2 FQNNGV. In DNA form, the CDR3 reads TGTGCCAGCAGCTTAGAAAGCAGCCAGAATTCACATCTCCACTTT. Translating it yields CASSLESSQNSHLHF.

This clonotype appeared a few times. The rearrangement links TRBV30 to TRBJ2-2, with D unclear. V was pared by 8 bases and J by 6 bases, with 13 bases between. The CDR3 has 12 amino acids. Per the germline V gene, CDR1 is GTSNPN and CDR2 is SVGIG (reference sequence). CDR3 bases: TGTGCCGTTTGGTGGGCGTCCGGGGAGCTGTTTTTT. It translates to CAVWWASGELFF.

Remarks on this clonotype: With a much larger clone just one base away, this may be a read error. V usage is TRBV6-5 and J usage is TRBJ2-5; the D gene is possibly TRBD1 (5 bases). CDR1 is MNHEY and CDR2 is SVGAGI in the germline V gene. Trimming cost V 0 bases and J 4 bases, with 12 bases left between them. CDR3 length equals 15 residues. CDR3 sequence (DNA): TGTGCCAGCAGTTACTCGACAGCTACCCGAGAGACCCAGTACTTC. Translation gives CASSYSTATRETQYF.

The chain recombines TRBV5-8 with TRBJ2-7; D not certain. This CDR3 contains 12 residues. CDR1 and CDR2 (germline): SGHTS, YDEGEE. V lost 4 bases to trimming and J lost 12 bases, with 17 bases between them. The CDR3 here is CASSLDSTRRYF. CDR3 bases: TGTGCCAGCAGCCTAGACTCTACAAGGCGGTACTTC.

A note on this clonotype: The germline gene is not matched at one end of the junction; a read error may be the cause. The chain couples TRBV10-3 to TRBJ1-2, with a weak D call TRBD1 (6 bases). Germline V lookup: CDR1 ENHRY, CDR2 SYGVKD. This CDR3 spans 22 amino acids. CDR3 bases: TGTGCCATCAGTGAACGAGTCGTGTTTGGGGATAGCAGGTCCGTCGGGGGCTATGGCTACACTTTC. Its protein is CAISERVVFGDSRSVGGYGYTF.

This chain uses TRBV12-3 or TRBV12-4 with TRBJ1-2; maybe TRBD1 (6 bases). CDR3 length equals 13 residues. The ends were cut back, 5 bases at V and 10 bases at J, with 17 bases in the middle. The CDR3 here is CASSQAGADDYTF. CDR3 coding DNA: TGTGCCAGCAGTCAAGCGGGGGCGGATGACTACACCTTC.

J is TRBJ2-2 and V is TRBV12-3 or TRBV12-4, with 14 bases that match TRBD2. The CDR3 is made up of 14 amino acids. V lost 6 bases and J lost 6; bases outside the gene matches: 0. The CDR3 sequence: CASRTSGRAGELFF. The CDR3 DNA reads as TGTGCCAGCAGGACTAGCGGGAGGGCCGGGGAGCTGTTTTTT.

This rearrangement joins TRBV19 to TRBJ2-2, with 11 bases matching TRBD2. The junction had 5 bases not matched to a gene; V was cut back by 8 bases and J by 6 bases. Germline V lookup: CDR1 LNHDA, CDR2 SQIVND (reference sequence). The CDR3 totals 14 residues. DNA for the CDR3: TGTGCCAGTTTAGCGGGAGGGTCGGCCGGGGAGCTGTTTTTT. Translated: CASLAGGSAGELFF.

Notes on this clonotype: This clone may be a read error of a much larger clone one base away. The chain employs TRBV11-1 and TRBJ1-1; TRBD1 might be the D (5 bases). This CDR3 comprises 14 residues. The germline CDR1 and CDR2 sequences are SGHAT and FQDESV (reference sequence). CDR3 sequence reads: CANSLDVGDTEAFF. DNA for the CDR3: TGTGCCAACAGCTTAGATGTGGGGGACACTGAAGCTTTCTTT.

This clonotype was counted between two and nine times. The chain carries TRBV12-3 or TRBV12-4 and TRBJ1-1; D is ambiguous. The CDR3 is made up of 13 amino acids. Trimming removed 4 bases at V and 4 bases at J, with 10 bases between. In DNA, the CDR3 is TGTGCCAGCAGTTCTGGGTGGCGCACTGAAGCTTTCTTT. As protein: CASSSGWRTEAFF.

On this clonotype: The junction does not match germline at one end; this may be a read error. The J gene is TRBJ2-1, the V gene TRBV11-2; a weak D match, TRBD1 (7 bases). This CDR3 has 15 amino acids. Germline CDR1 and CDR2: SGHAT and FQNNGV. CDR3 nucleotides: TGTGCCAGCAGCCTCCAGGGGGGAGGTATAAATGGGCAGTTCTTC. This codes for CASSLQGGGINGQFF.

The rearrangement joins TRBV11-2 to TRBJ2-1, with D uncertain. The CDR3 contains 14 residues. The germline V gene has CDR1 SGHAT and CDR2 FQNNGV. V lost 9 bases, J lost 2 bases, and 14 bases lay in between. CDR3 bases: TGTGCCAGAGGCTTAGAGGAAACCTACAATGAGCAGTTCTTC. This codes for CARGLEETYNEQFF.